The 13 T cell receptor beta chains reported below all come from one sample, sequenced in a study of blood T cell repertoires in COVID-19. The table came from immunoSEQ multiplex PCR; TCRdb's copy has only in-frame clones and leaves some out. The sample yields some 250,000 clones, 86% seen once. The sample was peripheral blood. The receptors derive from an elderly man with acute or convalescent COVID-19.

The chain recombines TRBV6-1 with TRBJ1-1; D uncertain. CDR3 length: 11 residues. In germline, CDR1 is MNHNS, CDR2 SASEGT. V was pared by 3 bases and J by 9 bases, with 8 bases between. CDR3 bases: TGTGCCAGCAGTGAGGGAGGGAAAGCTTTCTTT. Its protein product is CASSEGGKAFF.

The chain couples TRBV27 to TRBJ2-2; 9 bases map to TRBD1. J was trimmed by 3 bases and V by 6 bases; bases with no gene match: 5. Germline CDR1 MNHEY, CDR2 SMNVEV (reference sequence). This CDR3 spans 15 amino acids. CDR3 DNA sequence: TGTGCCAGCAGACCGGGACAGGGCGACACCGGGGAGCTGTTTTTT. Translated, it gives CASRPGQGDTGELFF.

The V call is TRBV7-9, the J call TRBJ2-1; tentative D call: TRBD1 (6 bases). Trimming took 3 bases from V and 0 from J, leaving 15 bases between them. CDR1 is SEHNR and CDR2 is FQNEAQ in the germline V gene (reference sequence). The CDR3 consists of 17 residues. The CDR3 sequence is CASSFLQGLHSYNEQFF. The CDR3 DNA follows: TGTGCCAGCAGCTTCCTGCAGGGGCTACACTCCTACAATGAGCAGTTCTTC.

The chain links TRBV12-5 to TRBJ2-7; 10 bases agree with TRBD2. CDR3 length: 13 amino acids. The junction had 6 bases not matched to a gene; V was cut back by 8 bases and J by 5 bases. Germline V gene data show CDR1 as LGHNT and CDR2 as FRNRAP. CDR3 protein: CASRASGSHEQYF. The DNA for the CDR3 is TGTGCTAGTAGGGCTAGCGGGAGCCACGAGCAGTACTTC.

The chain employs TRBV5-6 and TRBJ2-7, with 10 nucleotides matching TRBD1. This CDR3 comprises 15 residues. CDR1 and CDR2 from the germline V gene are SGHDT and YYEEEE. V shed 3 bases and J 5 bases; nucleotides not matched to a gene: 8. CDR3 sequence: CASSWGTGELDEQYF. CDR3 nucleotide sequence: TGTGCCAGCAGCTGGGGGACAGGGGAGCTCGACGAGCAGTACTTC.

The chain combines TRBV5-1 with TRBJ1-6; 7 nucleotides align to TRBD1. The germline gives CDR1 SGHRS, CDR2 YFSETQ. This CDR3 has 17 amino acids. The junction had 16 bases not matched to a gene; V was cut back by 4 bases and J by 9 bases. The CDR3 DNA is TGCGCCAGCAGCCAGGGGGTAGGAGTAAGACAGGCTTCACCCCTCCACTTT. It is translated as CASSQGVGVRQASPLHF.

V usage is TRBV6-5 and J usage is TRBJ2-1, with D possibly TRBD1 on 5 matching bases. V lost 3 bases and J lost 7, with 16 bases in between. The CDR3 loop spans 15 amino acids. Germline CDR1 reads MNHEY; CDR2 reads SVGAGI. CDR3 sequence: CASSYWAGLRNEQFF. The CDR3 DNA reads as TGTGCCAGCAGTTATTGGGCAGGGCTACGGAATGAGCAGTTCTTC.

This rearrangement joins TRBV5-5 to TRBJ2-1, with D possibly being TRBD2 (5 bases). In germline, CDR1 is SGHKS, CDR2 YYEKEE (reference sequence). This CDR3 is 11 amino acids long. Trimming stripped 3 bases from V and 7 bases from J, with 5 bases between. As DNA, the CDR3 is TGTGCCAGCAGCTCGGGGAATGAGCAGTTCTTC. Residues: CASSSGNEQFF. Variable domain in full (rest from reference TRBV5-5 and TRBJ2-1): DAGVTQSPTHLIKTRGQQVTLRCSPISGHKSVSWYQQVLGQGPQFIFQYYEKEERGRGNFPDRFSARQFPNYSSELNVNALLLGDSALYLCASSSGNEQFFGPGTRLTVL.

V is TRBV19 and J is TRBJ1-5; the D gene is possibly TRBD1 (6 bases). The V end lost 6 bases, the J end lost 4 bases, and 10 bases lay between the germline ends. The CDR3 contains 13 residues. From germline, CDR1 is LNHDA and CDR2 SQIVND (reference sequence). The CDR3 DNA reads TGTGCCAGTAGGGACACAGGGAATCAGCCCCAGCATTTT. Translation: CASRDTGNQPQHF.

The V call is TRBV5-4, the J call TRBJ1-2; D ambiguous. CDR1 is SGHNT and CDR2 is YYREEE in the germline V gene (reference sequence). Trimming took 0 bases from V and 8 from J, leaving 14 bases between them. CDR3 length: 14 residues. The DNA of the CDR3 is TGTGCCAGCAGCTTGGAGGCGGGGATGAAGGGCTACACCTTC. Amino acid sequence: CASSLEAGMKGYTF.

The chain carries TRBV3-1 (or the pseudogene TRBV3-2) and TRBJ1-6, with a weak D call TRBD1 (5 bases). Germline V lookup: CDR1 LGHDT, CDR2 YNNKEL (reference sequence). This CDR3 contains 14 residues. The germline V and J ends were trimmed by 5 bases and 13 bases, with 18 bases remaining between them. CDR3 DNA sequence: TGTGCCAGCAGCTCCGGGACTTCCATTGACCCCCTCCACTTT. This translates into CASSSGTSIDPLHF.

This chain uses TRBV5-1 with TRBJ2-7; the match to TRBD1 covers 8 bases. Germline loops: CDR1 SGHRS, CDR2 YFSETQ. V was clipped by 4 bases and J by 2 bases; unmatched bases: 5. The CDR3 is made up of 14 amino acids. The CDR3 sequence is CASSPGQVAYEQYF. Here the CDR3 DNA reads TGCGCCAGCAGCCCGGGACAGGTAGCCTACGAGCAGTACTTC.

The chain has TRBV6-5 and TRBJ1-4; possibly TRBD1 for D (5 bases). Germline CDR1 MNHEY, CDR2 SVGAGI. The CDR3 extends over 14 amino acids. V was pared by 2 bases and J by 5 bases, with 9 bases between. In nucleotides, the CDR3 is TGTGCCAGCAGTTACCCAGGGCCAAATGAAAAACTGTTTTTT. This gives the protein CASSYPGPNEKLFF.